These 13 T cell receptor beta chains were all obtained from the same sample, sequenced in a study of blood T cells in healthy people across ages. The use of a sample-barcoded 5' primer and a J-beta primer mix characterized a second PCR of roughly 6 to 11 cycles. TCRdb independently ran MiXCR on the 5' RACE reads; one entry per CDR3 protein. The repertoire holds about 1,000,000 distinct CDR3 sequences, with under 45% as singletons. The sample taken for sequencing was blood. These receptors were collected from a woman aged 55-75 years in good health.

This clonotype turned up a few times. The genes are TRBV12-3 or TRBV12-4 and TRBJ2-7; D unclear. The CDR3 runs 13 residues. V was pared by 5 bases and J by 3 bases, with 11 bases between. The CDR3 nucleotides read TGTGCCAGCAGTCTTCCTATGGACTACGAGCAGTACTTC. It encodes CASSLPMDYEQYF.

The chain employs TRBV28 and TRBJ2-7, with a tentative D call TRBD2 (7 bases). The DNA end is a closer match to TRBJ2-5, so the J assignment may be wrong. CDR1 and CDR2 (germline): MDHEN, SYDVKM. The length of the CDR3 is 16 residues. The CDR3 reads CASSLALGGGVETQYF. CDR3 DNA: TGTGCCAGCAGTTTGGCCCTAGGGGGGGGTGTAGAGACCCAGTACTTC.

This clonotype was counted a few times. V usage is TRBV15 and J usage is TRBJ2-5; the match to TRBD2 covers 13 bases. Trimming cost V 8 bases and J 6 bases; bases outside gene matches: 6. CDR3 size: 14 residues. The germline V gene encodes CDR1 LNHNV and CDR2 YYDKDF (reference sequence). The CDR3 sequence is CATRPTSGRQTQYF. The CDR3 nucleotides are TGTGCCACCCGACCGACTAGCGGGAGGCAGACCCAGTACTTC.

The chain's CDR3 is CASSQEYYNEQYF. CDR3 coding DNA: TGTGCCAGCAGCCAAGAGTACTACAATGAGCAGTACTTC. This rearrangement joins TRBV14 to TRBJ2-5, with D hard to call. Germline values: CDR1 SGHDN, CDR2 FVKESK. The CDR3 has 13 residues. The V and J ends lost 0 bases and 11 bases respectively, with 13 bases between them. Drawing the rest from reference TRBV14 and TRBJ2-5, the complete variable domain is EAGVTQFPSHSVIEKGQTVTLRCDPISGHDNLYWYRRVMGKEIKFLLHFVKESKQDESGMPNNRFLAERTGGTYSTLKVQPAELEDSGVYFCASSQEYYNEQYFGPGTRLLVL.

This clonotype was seen just once. The V call is TRBV6-1, the J call TRBJ1-5, with TRBD1 as a possible D gene (5 bases). CDR1 MNHNS and CDR2 SASEGT come from the germline V gene. This CDR3 has 14 amino acids. Trimming cost V 6 bases and J 3 bases, with 12 bases left between them. CDR3 sequence reads: CASRPGISNQPQHF. The CDR3 DNA is TGTGCCAGCAGACCAGGGATCTCCAATCAGCCCCAGCATTTT.

This clonotype was detected only a few times. This chain connects TRBV20-1 to TRBJ2-5; maybe TRBD2 (7 bases). Trimming took off 1 base at V and 4 bases at J, with 10 bases between the two ends. Germline CDR1 is DFQATT and CDR2 is SNEGSKA (reference sequence). This CDR3 has 13 residues. CDR3 nucleotides: TGCAGTGCTAGAGGGGGGGGCAGAGAGACCCAGTACTTC. It translates to CSARGGGRETQYF.

The chain is built from TRBV5-1 and TRBJ2-1; 8 bases match TRBD2. Germline V lookup: CDR1 SGHRS, CDR2 YFSETQ. V lost 4 bases, J lost 5 bases, and 11 bases stayed unmatched. The CDR3 is 16 amino acids. The CDR3 nucleotides read TGCGCCAGCAGCACGGGACTAGTCTGGAGTGACAATGAGCAGTTCTTC. Protein: CASSTGLVWSDNEQFF.

The chain combines TRBV29-1 with TRBJ1-1, with no clear D. Trimming pared 6 bases from V and 1 base from J, leaving 15 bases between. Germline V gene lookup returns CDR1 SQVTM and CDR2 ANQGSEA. The CDR3 is 14 residues long. The CDR3 is CSVRRGVGNTEAFF. In nucleotides, the CDR3 is TGCAGCGTCCGACGGGGAGTAGGGAACACTGAAGCTTTCTTT.

As to this clonotype: A junction boundary mismatches the germline segment, possibly from a read error. The chain links TRBV7-7 to TRBJ2-5; D perhaps matches TRBD2 (6 bases). Germline V gene sequence: CDR1 SSHAT, CDR2 FNYEAQ (reference sequence). The CDR3 spans 16 residues. The CDR3 nucleotides are TGTGTCAGCAGCTTAGGCCTTAGCGGAGCGCAAGAGACCCAGTACTTC. Translated, it gives CVSSLGLSGAQETQYF.

This clonotype was counted a few times. The J gene is TRBJ2-1, the V gene TRBV20-1; maybe TRBD1 (6 bases). The end of the DNA aligns better with TRBJ2-7, so the J call may be wrong. The germline CDR1 and CDR2 sequences are DFQATT and SNEGSKA (reference sequence). The CDR3 is made up of 11 amino acids. The CDR3: CSAQTGNEQYF. CDR3 DNA sequence: TGCAGTGCCCAGACAGGAAATGAGCAGTACTTC.

In its sample, this clonotype was seen many times. The rearrangement uses TRBV6-1 and TRBJ2-5; D may be TRBD1 (6 bases). Trimming stripped 8 bases from V and 5 bases from J, with 15 bases between. The germline V gene has CDR1 MNHNS and CDR2 SASEGT. CDR3 length equals 13 residues. CDR3 coding DNA: TGTGCCAGCGGCTGGGGGCTGAAGGAGACCCAGTACTTC. It encodes CASGWGLKETQYF.

The chain joins TRBV7-9 to TRBJ2-1; D is ambiguous. The CDR3 covers 15 residues. Per germline, CDR1 SEHNR and CDR2 FQNEAQ (reference sequence). V was shortened by 4 bases and J by 4 bases, with 14 bases between the two germline ends. The DNA of the CDR3 is TGTGCCAGCAGCTCGCCCGGATCGAAATACAATGAGCAGTTCTTC. This sequence encodes CASSSPGSKYNEQFF.

This clonotype occurred a few times. For the CDR3, the DNA is TGTGCCATCAGTGGAACCTTATCGAACTATGGCTACACCTTC. Protein: CAISGTLSNYGYTF. The chain couples TRBV10-3 to TRBJ1-2; the D is unclear. V was shortened by 4 bases and J by 2 bases, with 11 bases between the two germline ends. Germline loops: CDR1 ENHRY, CDR2 SYGVKD. CDR3 size: 14 residues.